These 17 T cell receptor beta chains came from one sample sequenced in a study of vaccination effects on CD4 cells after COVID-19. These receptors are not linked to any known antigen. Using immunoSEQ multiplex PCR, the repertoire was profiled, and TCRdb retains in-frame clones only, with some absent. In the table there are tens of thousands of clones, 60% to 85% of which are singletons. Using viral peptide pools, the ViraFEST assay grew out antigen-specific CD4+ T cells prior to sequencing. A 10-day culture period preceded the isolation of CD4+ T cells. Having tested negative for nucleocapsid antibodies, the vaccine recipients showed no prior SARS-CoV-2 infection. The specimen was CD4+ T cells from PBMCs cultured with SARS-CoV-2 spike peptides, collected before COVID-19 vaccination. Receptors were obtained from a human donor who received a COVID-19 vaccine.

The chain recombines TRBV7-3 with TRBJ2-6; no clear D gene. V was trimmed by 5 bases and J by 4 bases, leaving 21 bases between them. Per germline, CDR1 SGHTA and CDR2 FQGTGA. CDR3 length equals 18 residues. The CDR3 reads CASSHRARHDAGANVLTF. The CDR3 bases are TGTGCCAGCAGCCACCGGGCCAGGCACGACGCGGGGGCCAACGTCCTGACTTTC.

CDR3 coding DNA: TGCGCCAGCGGAGTCACTAGCGGCACAGATACGCAGTATTTT. It specifies CASGVTSGTDTQYF. The genes are TRBV5-1 and TRBJ2-3; 7 positions match TRBD2. Germline V gene data show CDR1 as SGHRS and CDR2 as YFSETQ. There are 14 residues in the CDR3. V lost 7 bases to trimming and J lost 1 base; unmatched junction nucleotides: 6.

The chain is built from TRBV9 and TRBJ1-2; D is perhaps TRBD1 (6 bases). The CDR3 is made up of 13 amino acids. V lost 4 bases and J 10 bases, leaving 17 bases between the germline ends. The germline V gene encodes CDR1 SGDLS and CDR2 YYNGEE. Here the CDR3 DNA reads TGTGCCAGCAGCACGGATGTACAGGGACCCTACACCTTC. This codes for CASSTDVQGPYTF.

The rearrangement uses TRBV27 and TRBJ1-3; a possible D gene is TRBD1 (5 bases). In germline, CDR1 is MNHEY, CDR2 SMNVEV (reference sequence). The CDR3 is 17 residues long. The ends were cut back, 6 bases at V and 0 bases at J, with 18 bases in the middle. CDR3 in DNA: TGTGCCAGCAGGCCCACGGGACGGGCGGCCTCTGGAAACACCATATATTTT. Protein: CASRPTGRAASGNTIYF.

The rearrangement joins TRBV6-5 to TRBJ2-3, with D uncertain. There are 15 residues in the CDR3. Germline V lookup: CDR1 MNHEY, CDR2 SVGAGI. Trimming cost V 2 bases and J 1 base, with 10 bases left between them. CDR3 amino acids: CASSYRDDGTDTQYF. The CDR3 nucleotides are TGTGCCAGCAGTTACAGGGATGACGGCACAGATACGCAGTATTTT.

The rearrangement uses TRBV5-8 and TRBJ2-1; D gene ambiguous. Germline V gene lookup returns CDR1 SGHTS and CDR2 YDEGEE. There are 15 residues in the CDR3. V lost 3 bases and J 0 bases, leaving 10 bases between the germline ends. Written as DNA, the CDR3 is TGTGCCAGCAGCTCACACGCAGACTCCTACAATGAGCAGTTCTTC. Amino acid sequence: CASSSHADSYNEQFF.

CDR3 protein: CASSYSLGGSYEQYV. The CDR3 coding sequence is TGTGCCAGCAGTTATAGCTTGGGGGGCTCCTACGAGCAGTACGTC. V and J are TRBV6-7 and TRBJ2-7, with a possible D match to TRBD2 (6 bases). TRBV6-7 is flagged as an ORF with uncertain function. With 3 bases removed from V and 0 bases from J, the gap between germline ends came to 12 bases. The CDR3 spans 15 residues.

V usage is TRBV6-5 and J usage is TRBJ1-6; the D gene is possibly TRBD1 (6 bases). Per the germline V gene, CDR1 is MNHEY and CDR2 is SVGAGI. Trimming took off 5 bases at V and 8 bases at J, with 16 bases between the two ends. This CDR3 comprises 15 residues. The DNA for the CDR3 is TGTGCCAGCAGTAGACAGGCTAGCGTCGATTCACCCCTCCACTTT. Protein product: CASSRQASVDSPLHF.

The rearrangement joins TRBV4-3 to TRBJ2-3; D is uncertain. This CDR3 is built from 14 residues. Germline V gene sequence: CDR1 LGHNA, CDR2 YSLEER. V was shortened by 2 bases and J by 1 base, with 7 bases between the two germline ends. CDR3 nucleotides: TGCGCCAGCAGCCAAATAGTACGCACAGATACGCAGTATTTT. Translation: CASSQIVRTDTQYF.

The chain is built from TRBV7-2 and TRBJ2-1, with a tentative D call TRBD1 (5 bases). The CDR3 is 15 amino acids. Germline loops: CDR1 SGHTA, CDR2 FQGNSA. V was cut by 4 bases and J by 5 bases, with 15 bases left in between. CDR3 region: CASSSRVAVHNEQFF. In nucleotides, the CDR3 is TGTGCCAGCAGCTCCAGGGTAGCAGTCCACAATGAGCAGTTCTTC.

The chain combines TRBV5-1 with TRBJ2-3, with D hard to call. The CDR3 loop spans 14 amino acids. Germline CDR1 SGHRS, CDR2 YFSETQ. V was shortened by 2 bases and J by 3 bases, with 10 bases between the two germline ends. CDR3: CASSLFMGTDTQYF. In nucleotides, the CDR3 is TGCGCCAGCAGCTTATTTATGGGGACAGATACGCAGTATTTT.

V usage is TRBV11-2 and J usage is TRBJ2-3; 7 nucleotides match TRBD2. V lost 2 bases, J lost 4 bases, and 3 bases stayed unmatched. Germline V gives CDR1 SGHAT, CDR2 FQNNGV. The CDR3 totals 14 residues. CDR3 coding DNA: TGTGCCAGCAGCTTATCTCTAGCGGCAGATACGCAGTATTTT. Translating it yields CASSLSLAADTQYF.

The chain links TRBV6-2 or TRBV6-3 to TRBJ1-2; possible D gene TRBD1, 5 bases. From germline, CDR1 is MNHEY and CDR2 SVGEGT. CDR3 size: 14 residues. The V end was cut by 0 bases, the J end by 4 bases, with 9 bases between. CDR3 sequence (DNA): TGTGCCAGCAGTTACTCGACGGGGACCTATGGCTACACCTTC. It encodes CASSYSTGTYGYTF.

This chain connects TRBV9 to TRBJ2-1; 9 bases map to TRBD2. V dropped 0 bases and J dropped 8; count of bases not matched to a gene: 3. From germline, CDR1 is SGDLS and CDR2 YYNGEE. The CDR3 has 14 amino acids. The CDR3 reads CASSVASGGHEQFF. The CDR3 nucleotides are TGTGCCAGCAGCGTAGCCAGCGGGGGGCATGAGCAGTTCTTC.

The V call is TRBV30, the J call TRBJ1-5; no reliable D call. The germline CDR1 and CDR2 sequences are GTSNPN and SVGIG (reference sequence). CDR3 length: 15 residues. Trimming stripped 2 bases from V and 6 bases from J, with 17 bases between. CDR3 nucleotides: TGTGCCTGGAGTCGTCTAGGGCCGGAGGGTCAGCCCCAGCATTTT. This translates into CAWSRLGPEGQPQHF.

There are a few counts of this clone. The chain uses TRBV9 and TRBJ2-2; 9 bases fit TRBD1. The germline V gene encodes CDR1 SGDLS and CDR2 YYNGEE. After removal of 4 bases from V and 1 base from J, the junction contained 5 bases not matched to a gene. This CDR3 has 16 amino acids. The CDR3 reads CASSSRTGENTGELFF. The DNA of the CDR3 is TGTGCCAGCAGCTCCAGGACAGGGGAGAACACCGGGGAGCTGTTTTTT.

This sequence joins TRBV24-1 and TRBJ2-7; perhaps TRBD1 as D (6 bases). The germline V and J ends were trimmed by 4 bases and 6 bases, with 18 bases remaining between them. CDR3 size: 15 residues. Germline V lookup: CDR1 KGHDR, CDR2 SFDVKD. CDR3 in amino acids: CATSDLKEKTGEQYV. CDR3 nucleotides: TGTGCCACCAGTGACCTAAAGGAGAAGACAGGCGAGCAGTACGTC.